This TCR beta chain was identified in a study of patients and donors after allogeneic stem cell transplantation. TCRdb itself ran the RT-PCR reads through MiXCR, one entry per CDR3 protein. The sample has about 160,000 distinct CDR3 sequences; about two fifths are singletons. The table lists this clonotype with a few counts. In germline, CDR1 is SGHRS, CDR2 YFSETQ. V was trimmed by 0 bases and J by 1 base, leaving 10 bases between them. CDR3 size: 15 residues. The chain links TRBV5-1 to TRBJ1-1; D gene uncertain. The sequence came from a human donor who was either an allogeneic HSCT recipient or a stem cell or donor lymphocyte infusion donor (not recorded which). It is not recorded whose cells these are; they may come from a transplant donor. The sample comprised blood, either unsorted or a sorted T cell fraction (not recorded which). CDR3 sequence (DNA): TGCGCCAGCAGCTTGGGGGTATCAGCGAACACTGAAGCTTTCTTT. Translating it yields CASSLGVSANTEAFF.